This record concerns one T cell receptor beta chain sequence. TCRdb's table, derived via immunoSEQ multiplex PCR, lists solely in-frame clones and lacks some. The sample records about 53,000 clones, about 86% being singletons. This record comes from a study of technical replicates of blood from several donors. Germline V CDR1 and CDR2: PRHDT, FYEKMQ (reference sequence). Between the trimmed V and J ends, which lost 5 bases and 7 bases, there was a span of 14 bases. This CDR3 contains 14 residues. The V call is TRBV13, the J call TRBJ2-2, with D maybe TRBD1 (5 bases). The clonotype comes from a human donor in good health. Some clones in this sample may be carry-over from other donors' samples. Specimen: PBMCs. The chain's CDR3 is CASSTTSGHGELFF. CDR3 nucleotides: TGTGCCAGCAGCACAACGTCAGGGCACGGGGAGCTGTTTTTT.